Each of the 32 T cell receptor beta chains below was sequenced from the same sample in a study of blood T cell repertoires in COVID-19. Clones were read by immunoSEQ multiplex PCR, and TCRdb kept only the in-frame ones, dropping some. The sample has roughly 84,000 clones, over 70% seen once; the top ten hold about 4%. Sequenced: peripheral blood. These TCRs come from a woman in her forties or fifties with acute or convalescent COVID-19.

The CDR3 sequence: CASNRGQTYEQYF. In DNA form, the CDR3 reads TGTGCCAGCAATCGGGGGCAAACCTACGAGCAGTACTTC. The V call is TRBV6-6, the J call TRBJ2-7; D may correspond to TRBD1 or TRBD2 (6 bases each). The CDR3 runs to 13 residues. The V and J ends lost 7 bases and 2 bases respectively, with 12 bases between them. Germline-derived CDR1 and CDR2 are MNHNY and SVGAGI (reference sequence).

This chain joins TRBV24-1 and TRBJ1-5; tentative D call: TRBD1 (5 bases). Germline loops: CDR1 KGHDR, CDR2 SFDVKD. This CDR3 comprises 13 residues. V lost 5 bases to trimming and J lost 6 bases, with 10 bases between them. The CDR3 DNA reads TGTGCCACCAGTGCTGTAGGGGCTCAGCCCCAGCATTTT. This sequence encodes CATSAVGAQPQHF.

This clone has more than one count but fewer than ten. The rearrangement links TRBV10-2 to TRBJ2-3; maybe TRBD1 (5 bases). The CDR3 totals 17 residues. Deletions cut 0 bases from V and 0 bases from J, with 13 bases between. The germline V gene has CDR1 WSHSY and CDR2 SAAADI. CDR3 in DNA: TGCGCCAGCAGTGAGTCAAATCGGGCAGGGAGCACAGATACGCAGTATTTT. This codes for CASSESNRAGSTDTQYF.

The chain has TRBV4-1 and TRBJ2-5; the D gene is possibly TRBD2 (6 bases). The CDR3 covers 14 residues. V was shortened by 6 bases and J by 1 base, with 12 bases between the two germline ends. Germline V gene sequence: CDR1 MGHRA, CDR2 YSYEKL. CDR3 residues: CASSLGLFQETQYF. In nucleotides, the CDR3 is TGCGCCAGCAGTCTGGGACTTTTCCAAGAGACCCAGTACTTC.

The V call is TRBV7-8, the J call TRBJ1-1, with TRBD1 matching over 9 bases. V lost 1 base to trimming and J lost 9 bases; unmatched junction nucleotides: 6. The CDR3 totals 14 residues. Germline loops: CDR1 SGHVS, CDR2 FQNEAQ. The CDR3 reads CASSLVQGAKKAFF. CDR3 coding DNA: TGTGCCAGCAGCTTAGTACAGGGGGCGAAGAAAGCTTTCTTT.

V usage is TRBV7-2 and J usage is TRBJ2-7; 7 bases are a match to TRBD1. The CDR3 spans 14 residues. Germline V lookup: CDR1 SGHTA, CDR2 FQGNSA. V gave up 4 bases and J gave up 3 bases; unmatched junction bases: 6. In nucleotides, the CDR3 is TGTGCCAGCAGCTCTTCGACAGGGATCTACGAGCAGTACTTC. Protein product: CASSSSTGIYEQYF.

The V gene is TRBV5-6, the J gene TRBJ1-4; no reliable D call. The CDR3 runs to 14 residues. V was shortened by 4 bases and J by 6 bases, with 13 bases between the two germline ends. Germline assignment: CDR1 SGHDT and CDR2 YYEEEE. The CDR3 DNA reads as TGTGCCAGCAGCCAGAGTGGGCTCGATGAAAAACTGTTTTTT. It codes for CASSQSGLDEKLFF.

The rearrangement uses TRBV19 and TRBJ2-4, with TRBD1 matching over 8 bases. The CDR3 loop spans 16 amino acids. Germline CDR1 and CDR2: LNHDA and SQIVND (reference sequence). Unmatched junction bases numbered 11, after V lost 5 bases and J lost 5 bases. The CDR3 protein is CASSLRQGPGENIQYF. DNA of the CDR3: TGTGCCAGTAGTCTTCGACAGGGGCCGGGGGAAAACATTCAGTACTTC.

The chain couples TRBV5-1 to TRBJ2-3; weak D call: TRBD2 (5 bases). This CDR3 contains 14 residues. Trimming stripped 0 bases from V and 4 bases from J, with 9 bases between. Per germline, CDR1 SGHRS and CDR2 YFSETQ. The CDR3 DNA reads as TGCGCCAGCAGCTTGGAGACTACTTCAGATACGCAGTATTTT. Protein product: CASSLETTSDTQYF.

The chain couples TRBV7-3 to TRBJ2-7; D gene ambiguous. This CDR3 contains 13 residues. V dropped 5 bases and J dropped 6 bases, with 14 bases sitting between them. CDR1 SGHTA and CDR2 FQGTGA come from the germline V gene. In DNA, the CDR3 is TGTGCCAGCAGCCTGGGCCCCTCCCGCGAGCAGTACTTC. It yields the protein CASSLGPSREQYF.

CDR3 protein: CASSFPGQGAEAFF. In nucleotides, the CDR3 is TGCGCCAGCAGCTTCCCGGGACAGGGGGCTGAAGCTTTCTTT. The rearrangement links TRBV5-1 to TRBJ1-1, with 11 bases identical to TRBD1. Germline V gene lookup returns CDR1 SGHRS and CDR2 YFSETQ. Germline trimming cut 2 bases from V and 6 bases from J; bases unmatched to any gene: 3. CDR3 length equals 14 residues.

This clone was seen only once. The chain recombines TRBV14 with TRBJ1-2, with TRBD1 matching over 12 bases. V lost 4 bases to trimming and J lost 7 bases; unmatched junction nucleotides: 22. This CDR3 comprises 20 residues. Germline loops: CDR1 SGHDN, CDR2 FVKESK. The CDR3 coding sequence is TGTGCCAGCAGCCCAAGGCCCCGGGACAGGGGGCGATTCGACCCGTCTGGCTACACCTTC. It encodes CASSPRPRDRGRFDPSGYTF. The complete variable domain, with remaining parts taken from reference TRBV14 and TRBJ1-2, reads EAGVTQFPSHSVIEKGQTVTLRCDPISGHDNLYWYRRVMGKEIKFLLHFVKESKQDESGMPNNRFLAERTGGTYSTLKVQPAELEDSGVYFCASSPRPRDRGRFDPSGYTFGSGTRLTVV.

The chain has TRBV13 and TRBJ1-1; 10 nucleotides line up with TRBD1. The germline gives CDR1 PRHDT, CDR2 FYEKMQ (reference sequence). This CDR3 comprises 16 residues. Trimming cost V 6 bases and J 4 bases; bases outside gene matches: 11. In nucleotides, the CDR3 is TGTGCCAGCAGTTTGGGACAGGGGATTAGTGGCACTGAAGCTTTCTTT. Translating gives CASSLGQGISGTEAFF.

The chain employs TRBV19 and TRBJ1-4, with TRBD1 as a possible D gene (5 bases). Trimming removed 8 bases from V and 4 bases from J, with 14 bases in between. The CDR3 sequence is 14 residues long. Per the germline V gene, CDR1 is LNHDA and CDR2 is SQIVND (reference sequence). The CDR3 coding sequence is TGTGCCAGTGCCCCCGGGACTAATAATGAAAAACTGTTTTTT. Translation: CASAPGTNNEKLFF.

The chain uses TRBV19 and TRBJ2-3; 7 bases line up with TRBD2. Germline CDR1 and CDR2: LNHDA and SQIVND (reference sequence). Losses at the gene ends were 3 bases for V and 2 bases for J; bases not matched to a gene: 8. This CDR3 is built from 16 residues. CDR3: CASSIHSSGYTDTQYF. The CDR3 DNA reads TGTGCCAGTAGTATCCACTCTAGCGGTTACACAGATACGCAGTATTTT.

The rearrangement links TRBV28 to TRBJ1-5; D not resolved. The CDR3 sequence is 14 residues long. V lost 5 bases, J lost 5 bases, and 13 bases lay in between. Germline CDR1 reads MDHEN; CDR2 reads SYDVKM. The CDR3 loop is CASSERGSDQPQHF. CDR3 in DNA: TGTGCCAGCAGTGAACGGGGTTCAGATCAGCCCCAGCATTTT. The whole variable domain, remainder taken from reference TRBV28 and TRBJ1-5, is DVKVTQSSRYLVKRTGEKVFLECVQDMDHENMFWYRQDPGLGLRLIYFSYDVKMKEKGDIPEGYSVSREKKERFSLILESASTNQTSMYLCASSERGSDQPQHFGDGTRLSIL.

This clone was detected only once. The rearrangement links TRBV10-3 to TRBJ2-6; tentatively, D is TRBD1 (5 bases). Germline CDR1 ENHRY, CDR2 SYGVKD. CDR3 size: 14 residues. CDR3 protein: CAIGADSGANVLTF. The CDR3 bases are TGTGCGATAGGGGCTGACTCTGGGGCCAACGTCCTGACTTTC.

This clone was observed a few times. This sequence joins TRBV7-2 and TRBJ1-1; TRBD1 is a possible D gene (6 bases). Germline V gene sequence: CDR1 SGHTA, CDR2 FQGNSA. The CDR3 runs 14 residues. The V end lost 4 bases, the J end lost 1 base, and 10 bases lay between the germline ends. The CDR3 is CASSSLGQNTEAFF. The CDR3 DNA reads as TGTGCCAGCAGCTCATTGGGACAGAACACTGAAGCTTTCTTT.

This sequence joins TRBV5-4 and TRBJ2-5; maybe TRBD2 (7 bases). Trimming pared 5 bases from V and 5 bases from J, leaving 19 bases between. CDR3 length: 15 amino acids. CDR1 and CDR2 from the germline V gene are SGHNT and YYREEE (reference sequence). Written as DNA, the CDR3 is TGTGCCAGCAGAATGGAGGGGGGAGGGTACGAGACCCAGTACTTC. It yields the protein CASRMEGGGYETQYF. Looking up the rest from reference TRBV5-4 and TRBJ2-5 gives the full variable domain: ETGVTQSPTHLIKTRGQQVTLRCSSQSGHNTVSWYQQALGQGPQFIFQYYREEENGRGNFPPRFSGLQFPNYSSELNVNALELDDSALYLCASRMEGGGYETQYFGPGTRLLVL.

This clone was detected once. V gene TRBV28 combines with J gene TRBJ2-5, with 7 bases that match TRBD2. Germline V gene sequence: CDR1 MDHEN, CDR2 SYDVKM. V gave up 4 bases and J gave up 5 bases; unmatched junction bases: 13. The CDR3 extends over 16 amino acids. CDR3 loop: CASSSPGGPGVETQYF. Written as DNA, the CDR3 is TGTGCCAGCAGTTCTCCGGGAGGCCCGGGCGTGGAGACCCAGTACTTC.

This rearrangement joins TRBV11-2 to TRBJ1-1, with TRBD1 identical over 9 bases. CDR3 length: 16 residues. V lost 3 bases, J lost 2 bases, and 7 bases stayed unmatched. CDR1 is SGHAT, CDR2 FQNNGV, per germline. DNA of the CDR3: TGTGCCAGCAGCTTTAGATTGGGACAGGGAAACACTGAAGCTTTCTTT. Translated, it gives CASSFRLGQGNTEAFF. The full variable domain, in which reference TRBV11-2 and TRBJ1-1 provide the parts outside the CDR3, is EAGVAQSPRYKIIEKRQSVAFWCNPISGHATLYWYQQILGQGPKLLIQFQNNGVVDDSQLPKDRFSAERLKGVDSTLKIQPAKLEDSAVYLCASSFRLGQGNTEAFFGQGTRLTVV.

The chain carries TRBV10-3 and TRBJ1-1; a weak D match, TRBD1 (6 bases). The germline gives CDR1 ENHRY, CDR2 SYGVKD. The CDR3 is 13 amino acids. V lost 5 bases and J lost 0, with 7 bases in between. The CDR3 coding sequence is TGTGCCATCAGTACAGGGATGAACACTGAAGCTTTCTTT. As protein: CAISTGMNTEAFF.

This chain links TRBV5-1 with TRBJ2-7; 11 bases are shared with TRBD2. Germline CDR1 and CDR2: SGHRS and YFSETQ. The CDR3 totals 15 residues. V lost 4 bases to trimming and J lost 4 bases; unmatched junction nucleotides: 7. CDR3 amino acids: CASSKRTSGSYEQYF. CDR3 nucleotides: TGCGCCAGCAGCAAGCGGACTAGCGGGTCATACGAGCAGTACTTC. Full variable domain (outside the CDR3, taken from reference TRBV5-1 and TRBJ2-7): KAGVTQTPRYLIKTRGQQVTLSCSPISGHRSVSWYQQTPGQGLQFLFEYFSETQRNKGNFPGRFSGRQFSNSRSEMNVSTLELGDSALYLCASSKRTSGSYEQYFGPGTRLTVT.

This chain connects TRBV6-6 to TRBJ1-1, with 9 nucleotides matching TRBD1. This CDR3 has 15 residues. Germline trimming cut 0 bases from V and 7 bases from J; bases unmatched to any gene: 6. The germline V gene has CDR1 MNHNY and CDR2 SVGAGI (reference sequence). The CDR3 protein is CASSYSGQGEGEAFF. The DNA for the CDR3 is TGTGCCAGCAGTTACTCGGGACAGGGAGAGGGTGAAGCTTTCTTT.

V and J are TRBV27 and TRBJ2-5, with a tentative D call TRBD1 (5 bases). CDR1 is MNHEY and CDR2 is SMNVEV in the germline V gene (reference sequence). The length of the CDR3 is 14 residues. Trimming cost V 5 bases and J 5 bases, with 15 bases left between them. In DNA form, the CDR3 reads TGTGCCAGCAGTCAGAGAAGACAGAGGGAGACCCAGTACTTC. Amino acid sequence: CASSQRRQRETQYF.

V and J are TRBV19 and TRBJ2-1; the match to TRBD2 covers 8 bases. The trim removed 2 bases at V and 8 bases at J, leaving 8 bases unmatched. The CDR3 covers 15 residues. Looked up from germline, CDR1 is LNHDA and CDR2 is SQIVND (reference sequence). The CDR3 region has the DNA TGTGCCAGTAGTATAAAAAGCGGGGGAATCGATGAGCAGTTCTTC. Its protein is CASSIKSGGIDEQFF.

This clone was observed once. This sequence joins TRBV27 and TRBJ1-3; D is uncertain. The ends were cut back, 4 bases at V and 2 bases at J, with 6 bases in the middle. CDR1 and CDR2 from the germline V gene are MNHEY and SMNVEV (reference sequence). There are 13 residues in the CDR3. The CDR3 reads CASSSGPGNTIYF. As DNA, the CDR3 is TGTGCCAGCAGTTCTGGGCCTGGAAACACCATATATTTT.

This clone is a singleton in its sample. The V and J genes are TRBV5-1 and TRBJ1-1, with D possibly being TRBD1 (6 bases). Germline V gene lookup returns CDR1 SGHRS and CDR2 YFSETQ. V was trimmed by 4 bases and J by 0 bases, leaving 13 bases between them. The CDR3 is made up of 15 amino acids. In nucleotides, the CDR3 is TGCGCCAGCAGCCGGGGCCCAGGGGTGAACACTGAAGCTTTCTTT. Residues: CASSRGPGVNTEAFF.

This clone was seen at least ten times. The chain carries TRBV2 and TRBJ1-6; 8 nucleotides match TRBD1. Per germline, CDR1 SNHLY and CDR2 FYNNEI. V was pared by 2 bases and J by 9 bases, with 9 bases of the junction left unmatched. The CDR3 totals 16 residues. This CDR3 reads CASSERWQGAGSPLHF. In nucleotides, the CDR3 is TGTGCCAGCAGTGAACGGTGGCAGGGGGCGGGTTCACCCCTCCACTTT.

This chain connects TRBV12-3 or TRBV12-4 to TRBJ1-5, with D hard to call. This CDR3 spans 13 amino acids. The V end lost 3 bases, the J end lost 2 bases, and 5 bases lay between the germline ends. The CDR3 DNA sequence: TGTGCCAGCAGTTTTGGAGGCAATCAGCCCCAGCATTTT. Encoded protein: CASSFGGNQPQHF.

The chain recombines TRBV28 with TRBJ1-2; 7 nucleotides match TRBD1. The CDR3 sequence is 13 residues long. Germline V gene lookup returns CDR1 MDHEN and CDR2 SYDVKM. The junction had 5 bases not matched to a gene; V was cut back by 3 bases and J by 7 bases. The CDR3 protein is CASSFPGGGGYTF. The CDR3 bases are TGTGCCAGCAGTTTTCCAGGGGGTGGTGGCTACACCTTC.

J is TRBJ1-4 and V is TRBV6-5; D gene ambiguous. Trimming took 2 bases from V and 7 from J, leaving 8 bases between them. This CDR3 region has 13 residues. Germline values: CDR1 MNHEY, CDR2 SVGAGI. The CDR3, as DNA: TGTGCCAGCAGTTACAGAGGGTTTGAAAAACTGTTTTTT. Amino acids: CASSYRGFEKLFF.